These 21 T cell receptor beta chains were all obtained from the same sample, sequenced in a study of blood T cells in healthy people across ages. PCR was performed a second time for about 6 to 11 cycles using a sample-barcoded 5' primer and a J-beta primer mix. Using its own MiXCR run on the 5' RACE reads, TCRdb lists one record per CDR3 protein. Altogether 1.5 million to 1.8 million distinct CDR3 sequences are present, around 40% being singletons, with the ten largest covering 4%. Sequencing was performed on blood. The source is a woman younger than 35 in good health.

The V and J genes are TRBV20-1 and TRBJ2-5, with TRBD1 identical over 9 bases. Germline V gene data show CDR1 as DFQATT and CDR2 as SNEGSKA (reference sequence). V shed 3 bases and J 3 bases; nucleotides not matched to a gene: 17. The CDR3 extends over 18 amino acids. CDR3 residues: CSARSDGGQGVWKETQYF. CDR3 bases: TGCAGTGCTAGGTCCGATGGGGGACAGGGAGTTTGGAAAGAGACCCAGTACTTC.

This clonotype was counted a few times. The chain has TRBV20-1 and TRBJ2-7; TRBD2 is a possible D gene (6 bases). Looked up from germline, CDR1 is DFQATT and CDR2 is SNEGSKA (reference sequence). This CDR3 contains 14 residues. Deletions cut 3 bases from V and 3 bases from J, with 15 bases between. The CDR3 spells CSASGGEWRYEQYF. Here the CDR3 DNA reads TGCAGTGCTAGTGGCGGGGAGTGGCGCTACGAGCAGTACTTC.

This chain links TRBV6-6 with TRBJ1-4; D perhaps matches TRBD1 (6 bases). The V and J ends lost 2 bases and 6 bases respectively, with 13 bases between them. The CDR3 length is 15 residues. Germline assignment: CDR1 MNHNY and CDR2 SVGAGI (reference sequence). Here the CDR3 reads CASSYLDRRYEKLFF. The CDR3 DNA sequence: TGTGCCAGCAGTTACCTCGACAGGCGATATGAAAAACTGTTTTTT.

The rearrangement links TRBV29-1 to TRBJ2-1; 11 bases are shared with TRBD2. Germline values: CDR1 SQVTM, CDR2 ANQGSEA. The CDR3 covers 14 residues. With 7 bases clipped from V and 7 bases from J, the junction kept 9 bases outside the gene matches. CDR3 loop: CSAPTSGSGNEQFF. In DNA, the CDR3 is TGCAGCGCCCCTACTAGCGGGAGTGGTAATGAGCAGTTCTTC.

This clonotype has just a few counts. V is TRBV27 and J is TRBJ2-7; 11 nucleotides match TRBD2. Trimming cost V 7 bases and J 2 bases; bases outside gene matches: 7. The germline V gene has CDR1 MNHEY and CDR2 SMNVEV (reference sequence). The CDR3 is made up of 15 amino acids. CDR3 protein: CASTSLAGGPYEQYF. Here the CDR3 DNA reads TGTGCCAGCACTTCGCTAGCGGGAGGACCCTACGAGCAGTACTTC.

The chain combines TRBV6-6 with TRBJ2-5; 7 bases are a match to TRBD2. The length of the CDR3 is 15 residues. Germline assignment: CDR1 MNHNY and CDR2 SVGAGI (reference sequence). With V trimmed by 2 bases and J by 0 bases, 3 bases remained unmatched. The CDR3, as DNA: TGTGCCAGCAGTTACCCGACTAGCTACCAAGAGACCCAGTACTTC. This gives the protein CASSYPTSYQETQYF.

This clonotype has a handful of counts. The rearrangement joins TRBV12-5 to TRBJ2-5; 10 bases align to TRBD2. V gave up 5 bases and J gave up 3 bases; unmatched junction bases: 0. CDR3 length: 13 residues. Germline-derived CDR1 and CDR2 are LGHNT and FRNRAP. The CDR3 spells CASGLAGEETQYF. CDR3 nucleotides: TGTGCTAGTGGTCTAGCGGGAGAAGAGACCCAGTACTTC.

The chain has TRBV27 and TRBJ1-2; no reliable D call. Trimming cost V 6 bases and J 4 bases, with 12 bases left between them. Germline loops: CDR1 MNHEY, CDR2 SMNVEV (reference sequence). The CDR3 loop spans 13 amino acids. The CDR3 reads CASRMTIAYGYTF. The CDR3 nucleotides read TGTGCCAGCAGAATGACAATTGCCTATGGCTACACCTTC.

The chain employs TRBV5-5 and TRBJ2-3; possible D gene TRBD2, 6 bases. Germline V gives CDR1 SGHKS, CDR2 YYEKEE (reference sequence). Trimming took 2 bases from V and 3 from J, leaving 10 bases between them. This CDR3 region has 14 residues. The CDR3: CASSFGGETDTQYF. CDR3 nucleotides: TGTGCCAGCAGCTTTGGCGGGGAGACAGATACGCAGTATTTT.

This chain uses TRBV4-3 with TRBJ2-3, with 11 bases lining up with TRBD2. The trim removed 2 bases at V and 0 bases at J, leaving 4 bases unmatched. The length of the CDR3 is 17 residues. Germline V gives CDR1 LGHNA, CDR2 YSLEER. The CDR3 region is CASSQLTSGVSTDTQYF. CDR3 nucleotide sequence: TGCGCCAGCAGCCAACTGACTAGCGGGGTTAGCACAGATACGCAGTATTTT.

The V call is TRBV4-3, the J call TRBJ1-6; 11 bases are shared with TRBD1. V shed 4 bases, J shed 13 bases, and the junction held 9 bases outside the gene matches. CDR3 length: 15 amino acids. Germline V gene data show CDR1 as LGHNA and CDR2 as YSLEER. The CDR3 coding sequence is TGCGCCAGCAGCCTTACTGGGACAGGGGGAGTTCCCCTCCACTTT. The encoded protein is CASSLTGTGGVPLHF.

V usage is TRBV2 and J usage is TRBJ2-7; D unresolved. This CDR3 has 12 amino acids. Trimming took off 2 bases at V and 3 bases at J, with 5 bases between the two ends. Germline loops: CDR1 SNHLY, CDR2 FYNNEI. CDR3 protein: CASSEHNYEQYF. The CDR3 bases are TGTGCCAGCAGTGAACATAACTACGAGCAGTACTTC.

The chain is built from TRBV7-2 and TRBJ2-3, with 8 bases matching TRBD1. Unmatched junction bases numbered 7, after V lost 3 bases and J lost 5 bases. This CDR3 contains 15 residues. Germline V gene sequence: CDR1 SGHTA, CDR2 FQGNSA. The CDR3 DNA sequence: TGTGCCAGCAGCTTCCAAGGACAGGGACGAGATACGCAGTATTTT. Protein product: CASSFQGQGRDTQYF.

The rearrangement joins TRBV6-2 or TRBV6-3 to TRBJ2-1, with 8 bases aligning to TRBD1. Germline lookup yields CDR1 MNHEY and CDR2 SVGEGT. CDR3 length equals 14 residues. The trim removed 7 bases at V and 4 bases at J, leaving 6 bases unmatched. CDR3 region: CASKGQGLYNEQFF. For the CDR3, the DNA is TGTGCCAGCAAAGGACAGGGCCTTTACAATGAGCAGTTCTTC.

Notes on this clonotype: The junction does not match germline at one end; this may be a read error. The chain recombines TRBV7-2 with TRBJ2-7; D not resolved. The CDR3 extends over 15 amino acids. The germline V gene encodes CDR1 SGHTA and CDR2 FQGNSA. CDR3 coding DNA: TGTGTCAGCAGCTTAGGAACTGGCAGCTCCTACGAGCAGTACTTC. It is translated as CVSSLGTGSSYEQYF.

Regarding this clonotype: This sequence is one base from a far larger clone and is likely a read error. The J gene is TRBJ2-1, the V gene TRBV12-3 or TRBV12-4; D gene unclear. The CDR3 covers 12 residues. The ends were cut back, 2 bases at V and 7 bases at J, with 6 bases in the middle. CDR3 residues: CASSLQENEQFF. The CDR3 DNA reads as TGTGCCAGCAGTTTACAGGAGAATGAGCAGTTCTTC.

The rearrangement uses TRBV12-3 or TRBV12-4 and TRBJ2-5; a weak D match, TRBD2 (6 bases). The ends were cut back, 3 bases at V and 11 bases at J, with 19 bases in the middle. CDR3 size: 14 residues. The CDR3 DNA is TGTGCCAGCAGTTTGGCGGGGATTGGCAATGAGCAGTACTTC. Its translation: CASSLAGIGNEQYF.

Concerning this clonotype itself: At one of its ends the junction is not consistent with the germline gene, which may arise from a read error. The chain uses TRBV3-1 and TRBJ1-2, with D uncertain. There are 12 residues in the CDR3. Germline lookup yields CDR1 LGHDT and CDR2 YNNKEL (reference sequence). Here the CDR3 reads CASNQAMAGYTF. The CDR3 DNA sequence: TGTGCCAGCAACCAAGCGATGGCAGGCTACACCTTC.

This clonotype has a handful of counts. The genes are TRBV6-5 and TRBJ1-1; no clear D gene. V was pared by 0 bases and J by 4 bases, with 9 bases between. Germline V gives CDR1 MNHEY, CDR2 SVGAGI. CDR3 length: 14 residues. DNA of the CDR3: TGTGCCAGCAGTTACTCCCATAGAGGCACTGAAGCTTTCTTT. Translating gives CASSYSHRGTEAFF.

This clonotype was seen a few times. The chain links TRBV10-3 to TRBJ1-1; 8 bases are shared with TRBD1. The CDR3 consists of 15 residues. Trimming cost V 3 bases and J 2 bases; bases outside gene matches: 5. Looked up from germline, CDR1 is ENHRY and CDR2 is SYGVKD. The chain's CDR3 is CAISESDRVNTEAFF. The CDR3 bases are TGTGCCATCAGTGAATCGGACAGGGTAAACACTGAAGCTTTCTTT.

This clonotype was picked up a small number of times. The chain employs TRBV13 and TRBJ2-7; possible D gene TRBD2, 7 bases. Germline V gives CDR1 PRHDT, CDR2 FYEKMQ (reference sequence). Trimming took 4 bases from V and 5 from J, leaving 12 bases between them. The CDR3 covers 13 residues. The CDR3 sequence: CASSSTGGHEQYF. CDR3 DNA: TGTGCCAGCAGCTCCACGGGGGGCCACGAGCAGTACTTC.